This T cell receptor (beta chain) originates from a study of T cell responses to AZD1222 COVID-19 vaccine (dated by TCRdb to 2020 to 2023). In terms of the full investigation: TCR sequencing covered approximately 230 trial participants: about 210 given two doses of AZD1222 and approximately 25 given two doses of MenACWY control vaccine. Trial participants were enrolled by age into subgroups of 18-55, 56-69 and 70-plus years, and about 150, 27 and 61 TCR-sequenced participants, respectively, were included in these subgroups. Here is what the overall study found, with its caveats: After two AZD1222 doses, spike-specific TCR breadth and depth were significantly higher than at day 0 and than in MenACWY recipients. The whole spike protein was spanned by vaccine-associated CD4 TCRs, and dominant responses were seen in regions 160-218 and 743-854. In the small 56-69-year group, the increase in depth fell short of significance, most likely because of low power. Because no day 14 peak-response samples were available, repertoires were characterized only after the peak T cell response. Conclusions about previously exposed vaccinees are limited because only 5 or 6 AZD1222 recipients were SARS-CoV-2 seropositive at baseline. Most participants were white British and females outnumbered males, and the authors suggested that clonal diversity may have been underestimated. Epitopes outside the regions mutated in the B.1.351 and B.1.1.7 variants were reportedly recognized by nearly half of the unique spike-specific TCRs.

The trim is 4 bases for V and 1 base for J, with a gap of 7 bases between the germline ends. Including the terminal cysteine and phenylalanine, the CDR3 comprises 13 residues. Only the CDR3 DNA is retained, 39 bases long and in frame from the first base. The CDR3 regions of human TCRbeta chains were subjected to immunosequencing. Regarding the original processing steps: Repertoire TCRs were matched against a reference library of SARS-CoV-2-specific TCRs generated with the MIRA antigen-specificity platform. Breadth meant the fraction of unique TCRs that were SARS-CoV-2-associated, whereas depth meant the fraction of total T cells that were SARS-CoV-2-associated. Using the MIRA data, each spike-specific TCR was assigned both to the spike region to which the TCR was reactive and to a CD4 or CD8 class. Log10-transformed breadth and depth values were compared by one-way ANOVA with Sidak's multiple comparisons tests. The source is immuneACCESS, and TCRdb retained only in-frame sequences with V and J called. Part of the clones is not carried over; for the studies checked, unresolved V genes explain less than half of this, and the remainder is unexplained. That table furnishes V, J and clone size, whereas the DNA furnished D and trimming. In all, the sample holds 100,000 to 150,000 clones, and roughly 85% of those were seen once. The top ten constitute approximately 4.4% of the sample.

On this clone itself: The antigen it recognizes is unknown. No base quality information exists; no much larger clone differs at one position.

The time point label corresponds to: about 28 days (+/-7) after the second vaccine dose. Because spike-specific TCR depth and breadth did not differ between the two schedules, AZD1222 recipients who got a second dose at roughly 4 weeks were pooled with those who got a second dose at roughly 12 weeks. The vaccinee samples were drawn from two UK trials, COV001 and COV002, one of which was a single-blind randomized controlled phase 2/3 trial testing AZD1222 (ChAdOx1 nCoV-19) in healthy adults. For TCRbeta chain sequencing, PBMC samples from trial participants were taken at day 0 and at day 28 after the second dose.

This clonotype originated in an adult who received the AZD1222 COVID-19 vaccine. Recombination joined TRBV12-3 or TRBV12-4 with TRBJ1-1, with the D gene not confidently named. Sequences were derived from peripheral blood, sampled 28 days after the second AZD1222 dose. CDR3 loop: CASSSKPNTEAFF. In nucleotide form, the sequence is TGTGCCAGCAGTTCGAAACCGAACACTGAAGCTTTCTTT.